This entry features one T cell receptor beta chain sequence. The antigen is not known. TCRdb re-called the RT-PCR reads with MiXCR, one entry per CDR3 protein. The sample contains hundreds of thousands of distinct CDR3 sequences, approximately 10% of which appear only once. This entry is derived from a study of response to subunit inactivated influenza vaccine. The study's findings and limits: Authors suggested each seasonal flu vaccination may recruit only limited numbers of new T cells.

The CDR3 sequence is 13 residues long. The V and J ends lost 5 bases and 0 bases respectively, with 10 bases between them. Germline V gene sequence: CDR1 DFQATT, CDR2 SNEGSKA (reference sequence). The same sample was also used in a study of T cells expressing NK-cell markers. This second report adds: 5'RACE template switching with UMIs produced the TCR beta cDNA.

The V gene is TRBV20-1, the J gene TRBJ1-1, with D possibly being TRBD1 (5 bases). The TCR sequence derives from a middle-aged man who received an inactivated influenza vaccine. The sequencing used PBMCs from blood, collected on the day of vaccination. CDR3 nucleotide sequence: TGCAGTGCTCTGGGACGGTTGAACACTGAAGCTTTCTTT. Protein sequence: CSALGRLNTEAFF.